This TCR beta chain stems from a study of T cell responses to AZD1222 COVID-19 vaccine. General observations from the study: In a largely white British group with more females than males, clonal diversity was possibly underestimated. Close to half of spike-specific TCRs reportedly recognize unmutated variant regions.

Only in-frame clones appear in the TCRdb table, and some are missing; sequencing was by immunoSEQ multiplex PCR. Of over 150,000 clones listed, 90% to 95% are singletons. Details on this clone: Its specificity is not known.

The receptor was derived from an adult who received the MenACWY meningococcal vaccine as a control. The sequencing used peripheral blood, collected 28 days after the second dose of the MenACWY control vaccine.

Here the CDR3 DNA reads TGTGCCAGCAGCTTGGATAGGTTCTCTGGGGCCAACGTCCTGACTTTC. The encoded protein is CASSLDRFSGANVLTF. The chain joins TRBV5-4 to TRBJ2-6; D remains ambiguous. V lost 0 bases and J lost 0, with 7 bases in between. The germline CDR1 and CDR2 sequences are SGHNT and YYREEE (reference sequence). This CDR3 has 16 amino acids. Full variable domain (outside the CDR3, taken from reference TRBV5-4 and TRBJ2-6): ETGVTQSPTHLIKTRGQQVTLRCSSQSGHNTVSWYQQALGQGPQFIFQYYREEENGRGNFPPRFSGLQFPNYSSELNVNALELDDSALYLCASSLDRFSGANVLTFGAGSRLTVL.